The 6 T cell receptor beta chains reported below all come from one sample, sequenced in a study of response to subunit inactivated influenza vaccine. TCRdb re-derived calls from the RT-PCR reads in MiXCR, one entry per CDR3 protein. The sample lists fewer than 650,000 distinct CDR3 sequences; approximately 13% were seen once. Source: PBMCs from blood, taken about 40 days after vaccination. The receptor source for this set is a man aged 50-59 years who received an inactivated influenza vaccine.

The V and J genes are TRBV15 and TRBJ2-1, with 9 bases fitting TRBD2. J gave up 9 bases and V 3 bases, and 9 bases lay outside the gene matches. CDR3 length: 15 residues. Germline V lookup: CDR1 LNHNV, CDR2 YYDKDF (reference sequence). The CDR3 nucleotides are TGTGCCACCAGCAGGAGCGGGGGGCCTTGGAGTGAGCAGTTCTTC. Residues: CATSRSGGPWSEQFF.

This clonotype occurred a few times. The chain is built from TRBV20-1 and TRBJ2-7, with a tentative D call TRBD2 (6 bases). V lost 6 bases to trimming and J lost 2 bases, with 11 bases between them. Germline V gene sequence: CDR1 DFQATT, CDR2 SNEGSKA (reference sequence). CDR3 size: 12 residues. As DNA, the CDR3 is TGCAGTGCGGAGGGACGTACCTACGAGCAGTACTTC. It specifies CSAEGRTYEQYF.

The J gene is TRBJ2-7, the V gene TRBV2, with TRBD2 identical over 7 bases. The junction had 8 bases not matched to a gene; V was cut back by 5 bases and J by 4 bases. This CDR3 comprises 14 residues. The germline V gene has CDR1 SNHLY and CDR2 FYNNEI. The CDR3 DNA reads TGTGCCAGCAGTTGGGACGGGGGGTTATACGAGCAGTACTTC. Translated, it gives CASSWDGGLYEQYF.

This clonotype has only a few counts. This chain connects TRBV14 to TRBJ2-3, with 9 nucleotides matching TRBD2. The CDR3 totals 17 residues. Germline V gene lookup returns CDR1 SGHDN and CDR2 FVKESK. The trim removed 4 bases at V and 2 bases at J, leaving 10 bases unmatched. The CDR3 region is CASSRGTSSHSTDTQYF. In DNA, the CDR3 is TGTGCCAGCAGCCGAGGGACTAGCAGCCACTCCACAGATACGCAGTATTTT.

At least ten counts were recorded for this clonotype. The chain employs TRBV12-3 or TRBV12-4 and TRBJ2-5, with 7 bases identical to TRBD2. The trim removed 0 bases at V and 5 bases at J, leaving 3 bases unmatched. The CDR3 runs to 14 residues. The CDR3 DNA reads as TGTGCCAGCAGTTTAGCGGGGGGGTCGGAGACCCAGTACTTC. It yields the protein CASSLAGGSETQYF.

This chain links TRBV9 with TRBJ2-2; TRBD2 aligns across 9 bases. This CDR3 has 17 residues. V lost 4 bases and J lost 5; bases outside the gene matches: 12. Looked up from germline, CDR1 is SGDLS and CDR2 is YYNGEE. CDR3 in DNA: TGTGCCAGCAGCACGACTCCAATTAGCGGGAGTACCGGGGAGCTGTTTTTT. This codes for CASSTTPISGSTGELFF.